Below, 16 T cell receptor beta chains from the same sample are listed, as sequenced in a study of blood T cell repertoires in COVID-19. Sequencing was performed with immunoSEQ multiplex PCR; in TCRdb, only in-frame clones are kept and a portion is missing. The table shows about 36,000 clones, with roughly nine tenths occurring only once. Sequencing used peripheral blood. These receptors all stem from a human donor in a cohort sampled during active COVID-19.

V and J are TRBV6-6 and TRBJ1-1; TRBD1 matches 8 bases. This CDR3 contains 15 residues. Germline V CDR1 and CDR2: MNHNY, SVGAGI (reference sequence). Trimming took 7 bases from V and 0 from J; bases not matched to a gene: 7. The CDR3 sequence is CASTRTGRMNTEAFF. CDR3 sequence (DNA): TGTGCCAGCACCCGGACAGGGCGAATGAACACTGAAGCTTTCTTT.

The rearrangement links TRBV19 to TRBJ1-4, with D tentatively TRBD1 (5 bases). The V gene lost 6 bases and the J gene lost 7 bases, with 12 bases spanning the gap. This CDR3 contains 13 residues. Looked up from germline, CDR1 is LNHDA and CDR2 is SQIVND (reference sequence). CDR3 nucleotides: TGTGCCAGTAGGACCCGGGACTTTGAAAAACTGTTTTTT. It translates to CASRTRDFEKLFF.

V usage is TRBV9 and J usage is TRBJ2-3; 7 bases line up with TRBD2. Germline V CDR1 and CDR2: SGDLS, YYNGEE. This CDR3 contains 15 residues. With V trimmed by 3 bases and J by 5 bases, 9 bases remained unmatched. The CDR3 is CASSGGLELGDTQYF. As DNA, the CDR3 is TGTGCCAGCAGCGGAGGACTAGAACTCGGAGATACGCAGTATTTT.

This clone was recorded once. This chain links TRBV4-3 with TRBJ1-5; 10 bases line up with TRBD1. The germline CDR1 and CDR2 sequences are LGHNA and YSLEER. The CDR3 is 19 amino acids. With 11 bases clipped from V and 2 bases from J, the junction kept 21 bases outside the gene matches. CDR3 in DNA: TGCGCCCCAACGCGGGGACAGGGGTCGATTTTGCCAGGCAATCAGCCCCAGCATTTT. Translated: CAPTRGQGSILPGNQPQHF.

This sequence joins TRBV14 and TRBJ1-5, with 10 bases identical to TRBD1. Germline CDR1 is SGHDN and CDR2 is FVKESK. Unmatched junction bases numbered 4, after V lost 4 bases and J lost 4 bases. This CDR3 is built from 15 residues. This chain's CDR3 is CASSRGTGANQPQHF. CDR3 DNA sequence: TGTGCCAGCAGCCGCGGGACAGGGGCAAATCAGCCCCAGCATTTT.

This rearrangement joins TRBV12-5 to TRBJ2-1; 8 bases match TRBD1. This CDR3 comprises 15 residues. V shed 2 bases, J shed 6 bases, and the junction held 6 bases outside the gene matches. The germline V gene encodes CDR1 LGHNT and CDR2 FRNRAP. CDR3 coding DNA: TGTGCTAGTGGTTTGCCTCGGACAGGGTTCAATGAGCAGTTCTTC. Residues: CASGLPRTGFNEQFF.

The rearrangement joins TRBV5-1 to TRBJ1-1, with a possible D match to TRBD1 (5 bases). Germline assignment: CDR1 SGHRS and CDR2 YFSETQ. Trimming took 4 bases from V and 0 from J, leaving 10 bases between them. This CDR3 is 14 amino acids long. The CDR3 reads CASSVDSLNTEAFF. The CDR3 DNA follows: TGCGCCAGCAGCGTCGACAGTCTGAACACTGAAGCTTTCTTT.

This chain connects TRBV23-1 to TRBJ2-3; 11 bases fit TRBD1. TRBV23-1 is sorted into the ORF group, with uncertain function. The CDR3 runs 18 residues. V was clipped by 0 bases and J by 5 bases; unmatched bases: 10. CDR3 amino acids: CASSQSPRGDRGGDTQYF. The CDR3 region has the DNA TGCGCCAGCAGTCAATCGCCTCGGGGGGACAGGGGGGGAGATACGCAGTATTTT.

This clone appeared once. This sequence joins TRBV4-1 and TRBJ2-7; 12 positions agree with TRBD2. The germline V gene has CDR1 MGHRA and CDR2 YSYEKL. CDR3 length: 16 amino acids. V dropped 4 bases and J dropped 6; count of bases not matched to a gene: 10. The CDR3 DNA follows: TGCGCCAGCAGCCCCGACCCTAGCGGGAGGGCCGGCGAGCAGTACTTC. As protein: CASSPDPSGRAGEQYF.

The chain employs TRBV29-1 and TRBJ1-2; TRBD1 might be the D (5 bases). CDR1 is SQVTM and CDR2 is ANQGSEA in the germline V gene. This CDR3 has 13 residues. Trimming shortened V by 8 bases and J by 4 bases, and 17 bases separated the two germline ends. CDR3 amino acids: CSSAGAGGYGYTF. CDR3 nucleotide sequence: TGCAGCTCCGCTGGAGCCGGGGGCTATGGCTACACCTTC.

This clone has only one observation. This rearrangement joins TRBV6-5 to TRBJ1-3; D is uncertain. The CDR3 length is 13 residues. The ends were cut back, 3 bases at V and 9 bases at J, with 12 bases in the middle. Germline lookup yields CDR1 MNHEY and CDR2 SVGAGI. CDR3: CASSYEAVSTIYF. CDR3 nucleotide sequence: TGTGCCAGCAGTTATGAGGCTGTCTCCACCATATATTTT.

CDR3 loop: CASSPRGLGYTF. CDR3 DNA sequence: TGTGCCAGCAGCCCCAGGGGGCTCGGCTACACCTTC. This chain joins TRBV3-1 (or the pseudogene TRBV3-2) and TRBJ1-2; TRBD1 matches at 8 bases. Unmatched junction bases numbered 3, after V lost 4 bases and J lost 8 bases. Germline values: CDR1 LGHDT, CDR2 YNNKEL (reference sequence). The CDR3 is 12 residues long.

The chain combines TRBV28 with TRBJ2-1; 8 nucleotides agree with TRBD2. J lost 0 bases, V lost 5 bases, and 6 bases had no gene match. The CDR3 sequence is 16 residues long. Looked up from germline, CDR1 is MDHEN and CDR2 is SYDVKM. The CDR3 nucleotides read TGTGCCAGCAGTCCGGTGAGCGGGAGCTCCTACAATGAGCAGTTCTTC. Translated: CASSPVSGSSYNEQFF.

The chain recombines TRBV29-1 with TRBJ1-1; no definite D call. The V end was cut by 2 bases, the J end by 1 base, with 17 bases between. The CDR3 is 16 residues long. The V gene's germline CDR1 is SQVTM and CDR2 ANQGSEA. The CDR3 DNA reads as TGCAGCGTTGAACCGCGTCCCGAGGTGGGGAACACTGAAGCTTTCTTT. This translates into CSVEPRPEVGNTEAFF.

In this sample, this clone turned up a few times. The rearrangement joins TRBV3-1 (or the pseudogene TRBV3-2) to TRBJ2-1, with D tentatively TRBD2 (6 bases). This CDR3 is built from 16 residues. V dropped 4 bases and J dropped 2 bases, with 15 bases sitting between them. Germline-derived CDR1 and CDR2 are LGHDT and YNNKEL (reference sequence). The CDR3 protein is CASSRSAGPAYNEQFF. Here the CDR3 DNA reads TGTGCCAGCAGCCGGTCCGCGGGGCCGGCCTACAATGAGCAGTTCTTC.

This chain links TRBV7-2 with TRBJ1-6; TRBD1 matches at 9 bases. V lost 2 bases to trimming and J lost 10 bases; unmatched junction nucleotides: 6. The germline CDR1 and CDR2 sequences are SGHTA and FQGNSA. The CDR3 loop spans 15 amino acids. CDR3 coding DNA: TGTGCCAGCAGCTTAACGGGACAGGGTCCCTCACCCCTCCACTTT. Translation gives CASSLTGQGPSPLHF.